Shown below are 25 T cell receptor beta chains from a single sample sequenced in a study of STAT5B mutations in CD4+ large granular lymphocyte leukemia. Assay: immunoSEQ multiplex PCR; the TCRdb copy retains only in-frame clones and omits some. The sample contains nearly 30,000 clones, 79% of which appear only once. The sequencing sample was made of CD4+ T cells from blood buffy coats. The receptors come from a human donor in good health.

The V and J genes are TRBV5-1 and TRBJ1-2, with TRBD1 as a possible D gene (6 bases). V lost 5 bases and J lost 6, with 14 bases in between. This CDR3 spans 13 amino acids. Germline assignment: CDR1 SGHRS and CDR2 YFSETQ. The CDR3 here is CASRTGGADGYTF. For the CDR3, the DNA is TGCGCCAGCAGAACGGGGGGGGCCGATGGCTACACCTTC.

The chain couples TRBV2 to TRBJ2-3; 7 bases are a match to TRBD1. J was trimmed by 4 bases and V by 2 bases; bases with no gene match: 6. Germline V gene data show CDR1 as SNHLY and CDR2 as FYNNEI. The CDR3 loop spans 15 amino acids. The chain's CDR3 is CASSELGQGADTQYF. The CDR3, as DNA: TGTGCCAGCAGTGAACTGGGGCAGGGGGCAGATACGCAGTATTTT.

V is TRBV5-1 and J is TRBJ2-5, with D tentatively TRBD2 (6 bases). The CDR3 is 16 amino acids. Germline V lookup: CDR1 SGHRS, CDR2 YFSETQ. V was clipped by 6 bases and J by 1 base, with 19 bases between them. The CDR3 spells CASKGASAGIQETQYF. The CDR3, as DNA: TGCGCCAGCAAAGGGGCTAGCGCTGGAATCCAAGAGACCCAGTACTTC. Complete variable domain (other parts from reference TRBV5-1 and TRBJ2-5): KAGVTQTPRYLIKTRGQQVTLSCSPISGHRSVSWYQQTPGQGLQFLFEYFSETQRNKGNFPGRFSGRQFSNSRSEMNVSTLELGDSALYLCASKGASAGIQETQYFGPGTRLLVL.

The chain's CDR3 is CASGLANRAGNNEQFF. CDR3 nucleotides: TGTGCTAGTGGTTTGGCGAATAGGGCAGGGAACAATGAGCAGTTCTTC. J is TRBJ2-1 and V is TRBV12-5; possible D gene TRBD1, 5 bases. The CDR3 length is 16 residues. V was clipped by 1 base and J by 5 bases, with 15 bases between them. Germline lookup yields CDR1 LGHNT and CDR2 FRNRAP.

The chain uses TRBV5-4 and TRBJ1-5; 8 bases fit TRBD1. Looked up from germline, CDR1 is SGHNT and CDR2 is YYREEE (reference sequence). This CDR3 spans 13 amino acids. The V gene end was trimmed by 0 bases and the J gene end by 7 bases; junction bases not matched to a gene: 0. In nucleotides, the CDR3 is TGTGCCAGCAGCTTGGACAGGGGGCAGCCCCAGCATTTT. Translation: CASSLDRGQPQHF.

The chain links TRBV12-1 to TRBJ2-2; TRBD1 was called by the table and not checked on the DNA. TRBV12-1 is a known pseudogene. This CDR3 spans 18 amino acids. The CDR3 bases are TGTGCCAGCAGCCCGAACCCGGGAACAGGGGATTATAACGGGGAGCTGTTTTTT. It yields the protein CASSPNPGTGDYNGELFF.

The V gene is TRBV18, the J gene TRBJ2-7; no firm D call. The germline V gene has CDR1 KGHSH and CDR2 LQKENI. The CDR3 length is 14 residues. Trimming took 8 bases from V and 0 from J, leaving 14 bases between them. CDR3 DNA sequence: TGTGCCAGCGCCCTAGGGATGGACTCCTACGAGCAGTACTTC. This encodes CASALGMDSYEQYF.

The V gene is TRBV2, the J gene TRBJ2-5; the match to TRBD1 covers 7 bases. The J call is in doubt because the DNA end fits TRBJ2-7 better. The CDR3 totals 14 residues. The germline V gene has CDR1 SNHLY and CDR2 FYNNEI. CDR3 loop: CASSGTAHSYEQYF. The CDR3 bases are TGTGCCAGCAGCGGGACAGCCCACTCCTACGAGCAGTACTTC.

V is TRBV9 and J is TRBJ1-6; D ambiguous. Germline assignment: CDR1 SGDLS and CDR2 YYNGEE. Trimming stripped 0 bases from V and 8 bases from J, with 6 bases between. The length of the CDR3 is 13 residues. The CDR3: CASSVDLDSPLHF. In DNA form, the CDR3 reads TGTGCCAGCAGCGTAGATCTTGATTCACCCCTCCACTTT.

This sequence joins TRBV9 and TRBJ1-2; D remains unclear. Deletions cut 3 bases from V and 8 bases from J, with 14 bases between. This CDR3 is built from 13 residues. Germline V gene lookup returns CDR1 SGDLS and CDR2 YYNGEE. The CDR3 DNA is TGTGCCAGCAGCGCGGACTCGGTCAGGGGCTACACCTTC. Translation gives CASSADSVRGYTF.

V is TRBV7-8 and J is TRBJ2-3, with 12 bases aligning to TRBD2. Germline CDR1 SGHVS, CDR2 FQNEAQ. V shed 5 bases, J shed 1 base, and the junction held 4 bases outside the gene matches. The CDR3 spans 16 residues. CDR3 DNA sequence: TGTGCCAGCAGCCCTCGGACTAGCGGGGGCACAGATACGCAGTATTTT. As protein: CASSPRTSGGTDTQYF.

This sequence joins TRBV5-4 and TRBJ2-1; no reliable D call. The CDR3 sequence is 14 residues long. The germline V gene encodes CDR1 SGHNT and CDR2 YYREEE (reference sequence). With 4 bases removed from V and 4 bases from J, the gap between germline ends came to 12 bases. Here the CDR3 reads CASSQVTEYNEQFF. The CDR3 DNA is TGTGCCAGCAGCCAAGTTACAGAGTACAATGAGCAGTTCTTC. Filled out from reference TRBV5-4 and TRBJ2-1, the complete variable domain reads ETGVTQSPTHLIKTRGQQVTLRCSSQSGHNTVSWYQQALGQGPQFIFQYYREEENGRGNFPPRFSGLQFPNYSSELNVNALELDDSALYLCASSQVTEYNEQFFGPGTRLTVL.

CDR3 coding DNA: TGTGCCAGCAGTGGGGTACCAGGGACAGGGGGCGTATACTACGAGCAGTACTTC. Protein: CASSGVPGTGGVYYEQYF. The rearrangement uses TRBV25-1 and TRBJ2-7, with 12 bases fitting TRBD1. With V trimmed by 4 bases and J by 3 bases, 13 bases remained unmatched. The CDR3 length is 18 residues. Germline-derived CDR1 and CDR2 are MGHDK and SYGVNS.

This chain connects TRBV7-6 to TRBJ2-2; D call uncertain. The CDR3 loop spans 16 amino acids. CDR1 is SGHVS and CDR2 is FNYEAQ in the germline V gene. Trimming left V 1 base short and J 0 bases short, with 9 bases between. This chain's CDR3 is CASSLDANANTGELFF. CDR3 nucleotides: TGTGCCAGCAGCTTAGACGCCAACGCGAACACCGGGGAGCTGTTTTTT. The variable domain in full, with the rest retrieved from reference TRBV7-6 and TRBJ2-2, is GAGVSQSPRYKVTKRGQDVALRCDPISGHVSLYWYRQALGQGPEFLTYFNYEAQQDKSGLPNDRFSAERPEGSISTLTIQRTEQRDSAMYRCASSLDANANTGELFFGEGSRLTVL.

The chain employs TRBV6-5 and TRBJ2-4; D is uncertain. Per germline, CDR1 MNHEY and CDR2 SVGAGI. Trimming stripped 2 bases from V and 9 bases from J, with 14 bases between. The CDR3 spans 14 residues. CDR3 region: CASSYLEWGGIQYF. For the CDR3, the DNA is TGTGCCAGCAGTTACCTTGAGTGGGGTGGCATTCAGTACTTC.

The chain uses TRBV5-5 and TRBJ2-2; D is uncertain. The germline V and J ends were trimmed by 4 bases and 6 bases, with 13 bases remaining between them. The CDR3 length is 14 residues. Per the germline V gene, CDR1 is SGHKS and CDR2 is YYEKEE (reference sequence). In DNA form, the CDR3 reads TGTGCCAGCAGCCAAGCGTACTCGGCCGGGGAGCTGTTTTTT. It specifies CASSQAYSAGELFF.

This chain connects TRBV10-3 to TRBJ2-5, with D maybe TRBD2 (6 bases). V lost 11 bases to trimming and J lost 3 bases, with 16 bases between them. The CDR3 runs to 13 residues. Germline CDR1 ENHRY, CDR2 SYGVKD. The CDR3, as DNA: TGTGCCTCCGGGGGAGAAGGGGAAGAGACCCAGTACTTC. This codes for CASGGEGEETQYF.

The rearrangement joins TRBV6-4 to TRBJ1-2; TRBD1 matches 7 bases. Germline CDR1 MRHNA, CDR2 SNTAGT. J gave up 4 bases and V 4 bases, and 6 bases lay outside the gene matches. CDR3 size: 14 residues. CDR3 nucleotides: TGTGCCAGCAGTGCCCAGGGGGATTCCTATGGCTACACCTTC. This encodes CASSAQGDSYGYTF.

The gene calls are TRBV7-2 and TRBJ1-4; D gene uncertain. V was clipped by 1 base and J by 8 bases, with 14 bases between them. CDR1 and CDR2 (germline): SGHTA, FQGNSA. The CDR3 length is 15 residues. The CDR3 nucleotides are TGTGCCAGCAGCTTAGTTAACCCGGCGCGGGAAAAACTGTTTTTT. It translates to CASSLVNPAREKLFF.

The chain has TRBV5-4 and TRBJ1-2, with D uncertain. V lost 4 bases to trimming and J lost 1 base, with 11 bases between them. The CDR3 covers 14 residues. In germline, CDR1 is SGHNT, CDR2 YYREEE (reference sequence). The CDR3 region is CASSPEAINYGYTF. CDR3 DNA: TGTGCCAGCAGCCCAGAGGCTATTAACTATGGCTACACCTTC. Drawing the rest from reference TRBV5-4 and TRBJ1-2, the complete variable domain is ETGVTQSPTHLIKTRGQQVTLRCSSQSGHNTVSWYQQALGQGPQFIFQYYREEENGRGNFPPRFSGLQFPNYSSELNVNALELDDSALYLCASSPEAINYGYTFGSGTRLTVV.

The chain uses TRBV9 and TRBJ2-2; D is ambiguous. In germline, CDR1 is SGDLS, CDR2 YYNGEE. With 4 bases removed from V and 1 base from J, the gap between germline ends came to 11 bases. CDR3 size: 15 residues. The CDR3 DNA reads TGTGCCAGCAGCCTACTACCGGAGAACACCGGGGAGCTGTTTTTT. It specifies CASSLLPENTGELFF.

In this sample, this clone turned up once. The chain recombines TRBV5-1 with TRBJ2-2, with 14 bases aligning to TRBD2. The germline V gene encodes CDR1 SGHRS and CDR2 YFSETQ. V lost 4 bases to trimming and J lost 1 base; unmatched junction nucleotides: 6. There are 18 residues in the CDR3. CDR3 residues: CASSKTSGGVKNTGELFF. In DNA, the CDR3 is TGCGCCAGCAGCAAGACTAGCGGGGGGGTGAAGAACACCGGGGAGCTGTTTTTT.

This clone was found a few times. The V call is TRBV19, the J call TRBJ1-5; 8 bases map to TRBD1. The ends lost 5 bases at V and 5 bases at J; junction bases unmatched: 11. Germline V gene data show CDR1 as LNHDA and CDR2 as SQIVND (reference sequence). The CDR3 is 16 amino acids. The CDR3 loop reads CASSVIGTGGHQPQHF. In DNA, the CDR3 is TGTGCCAGTAGTGTAATCGGGACAGGTGGGCATCAGCCCCAGCATTTT.

This clone was recorded only once. V usage is TRBV5-4 and J usage is TRBJ2-2, with a weak D call TRBD2 (5 bases). Germline values: CDR1 SGHNT, CDR2 YYREEE (reference sequence). CDR3 size: 14 residues. V was trimmed by 2 bases and J by 5 bases, leaving 10 bases between them. In DNA, the CDR3 is TGTGCCAGCAGCTTCCGAGGGAATACCGGGGAGCTGTTTTTT. Translating gives CASSFRGNTGELFF.

The J gene is TRBJ1-1, the V gene TRBV18; D not certain. This CDR3 contains 14 residues. CDR1 KGHSH and CDR2 LQKENI come from the germline V gene. V lost 0 bases and J lost 1, with 6 bases in between. CDR3 in amino acids: CASSPPAANTEAFF. In nucleotides, the CDR3 is TGTGCCAGCTCACCACCAGCAGCGAACACTGAAGCTTTCTTT.